These 4 T cell receptor beta chains were all obtained from the same sample, sequenced in a study of B cell selection in AIRE deficiency. TCRdb's table, derived via immunoSEQ multiplex PCR, lists solely in-frame clones and lacks some. The table lists over 20,000 clones, 97% of them singletons. Conventional CD4 T cells were sorted as CD4+CD127+ cells. The sample was conventional CD4+ T cells sorted from PBMCs. Receptors originate from a human donor with AIRE deficiency.

This clone showed up just once. V gene TRBV15 combines with J gene TRBJ2-7; TRBD2 agrees at 13 bases. The CDR3 sequence is 18 residues long. J gave up 0 bases and V 4 bases, and 9 bases lay outside the gene matches. CDR1 is LNHNV, CDR2 YYDKDF, per germline (reference sequence). The CDR3 loop reads CATSKRTSGSSSSYEQYF. The DNA of the CDR3 is TGTGCCACCAGCAAAAGGACTAGCGGGAGCTCGAGCTCCTACGAGCAGTACTTC.

The rearrangement joins TRBV7-9 to TRBJ1-2; tentatively, D is TRBD1 (5 bases). The germline gives CDR1 SEHNR, CDR2 FQNEAQ (reference sequence). The CDR3 is 13 residues long. V was cut by 5 bases and J by 4 bases, with 11 bases left in between. CDR3 amino acids: CASSRDSGYGYTF. DNA for the CDR3: TGTGCCAGCAGCCGTGACAGCGGCTATGGCTACACCTTC.

The chain couples TRBV7-2 to TRBJ2-7, with D perhaps matching TRBD2 (6 bases). The CDR3 sequence is 16 residues long. V lost 5 bases and J lost 6, with 23 bases in between. Germline V gene data show CDR1 as SGHTA and CDR2 as FQGNSA. The CDR3 loop is CASSPTRSGDRGEQYF. The DNA of the CDR3 is TGTGCCAGCAGCCCCACGCGGTCGGGGGATAGGGGCGAGCAGTACTTC.

This rearrangement joins TRBV7-8 to TRBJ2-2, with 9 nucleotides matching TRBD1. J lost 2 bases, V lost 5 bases, and 6 bases had no gene match. The CDR3 length is 16 residues. Germline V gene sequence: CDR1 SGHVS, CDR2 FQNEAQ. The CDR3 sequence: CASSPRQGVNTGELFF. In nucleotides, the CDR3 is TGTGCCAGCAGCCCTAGACAGGGGGTCAACACCGGGGAGCTGTTTTTT.